The present TCR beta chain was sequenced within a study of T-cell memory formation after mild COVID-19. TCRdb itself ran the 5' RACE reads through MiXCR, one entry per CDR3 protein. This sample carries approximately 180,000 distinct CDR3 sequences, 16% of them seen once, and the ten largest clones take 2% to 2.5%. CDR3 length: 17 amino acids. Germline CDR1 SGHNT, CDR2 YYREEE (reference sequence). Trimming cost V 5 bases and J 2 bases; bases outside gene matches: 12. The rearrangement joins TRBV5-4 to TRBJ2-3, with TRBD2 matching over 9 bases. The sequence was obtained from an adult woman who had mild COVID-19 (a few samples of this study predate the infection). Cell type and time point are not known. The sequencing sample was made of PBMCs or a T cell subset sorted from them (not recorded which). The CDR3 sequence: CASSSGGSGRPTDTQYF. The CDR3, as DNA: TGTGCCAGCAGTTCGGGGGGCAGCGGGAGGCCCACAGATACGCAGTATTTT.